The sequence of this T cell receptor (beta chain) was determined in a study of cytomegalovirus exposure and HLA in healthy donors. This clone appeared a few times. Antigen specificity is unknown. Regarding the study as a whole: TCR beta V- and J-gene trimming, according to a later analysis, was linked to a missense DCLRE1C variant.

The PCR employed 60 Vbeta primers together with 13 Jbeta primers. This table comes from immunoSEQ multiplex PCR, and its TCRdb copy is limited to in-frame clones, with some not included. The sample lists 170,000 or so clones; around 77% were seen once. The CDR3 runs to 14 residues. Germline CDR1 LNHDA, CDR2 SQIVND (reference sequence). The trim removed 3 bases at V and 6 bases at J, leaving 5 bases unmatched. This chain links TRBV19 with TRBJ1-5; 7 positions match TRBD1. The TCR comes from a woman in her forties or fifties in good health and CMV-seropositive. The sample comprised PBMCs. The CDR3 sequence: CASSIKGASQPQHF. As DNA, the CDR3 is TGTGCCAGTAGTATCAAGGGGGCAAGTCAGCCCCAGCATTTT. Full variable domain (missing parts from reference TRBV19 and TRBJ1-5): DGGITQSPKYLFRKEGQNVTLSCEQNLNHDAMYWYRQDPGQGLRLIYYSQIVNDFQKGDIAEGYSVSREKKESFPLTVTSAQKNPTAFYLCASSIKGASQPQHFGDGTRLSIL.